The text below deals with one T cell receptor (beta chain). This clone was seen more than once but under ten times. The target of this receptor is not known. Base quality data are lacking; no much larger clone is found one base away. This specimen comes from a study of shared clonotypes between healthy human individuals (dated by TCRdb to about 2020). Regarding the complete study: The cohort included three men and a couple of women between 18 and 49 years of age. Per donor, three plates each were used for CD4 naive and CD4 memory, two for CD8 naive, and one for CD8 memory. To estimate repertoire size and how much clonotype sharing occurs between individuals, the study deeply sequenced the blood TCR repertoires of 4 to 6 healthy adults. Libraries were prepared and TCR repertoires were sequenced by different laboratories using diverse techniques, in order to increase sequencing depth and limit assay-specific biases. Each donor's leukapheresis produced roughly between roughly 0.94 and 9.5 billion PBMCs. Points the paper makes about the study in general: Based on pairwise subsampling, the degree of clonotype sharing among donors was expected to be affected by sequencing depth. Incomplete sequencing was indicated by rarefaction of sorted-subset datasets, despite the large sequencing depth. Naive subsets generally had larger estimated clonotype richness than memory subsets. Sharing across a few donors was observed for about 5% of naive CD4, over 3% of naive CD8, 2.3% of memory CD4, and roughly 0.4% of memory CD8 clonotypes. Sampling was restricted to blood, and TCR repertoires in tissue are likely to differ from TCR repertoires in blood. Compared with non-shared clonotypes, the clonotypes found in all four sorted-subset donors had higher generation probabilities. The small number of donors limited the genetic and exposure-history diversity represented.

Using the deep immunoSEQ assay, multiplex PCR amplified TCR CDR3 regions from genomic DNA. Extracted genomic DNA from each cell subset was spread evenly across all wells of several immunoSEQ 96-well plates, with each plate serving as a replicate. For sorted subsets, each replicate PCR was loaded with 200 ng genomic DNA, equivalent to 30,000 or so T cell genomes. Purified libraries were measured with a Qubit 3.0 fluorometer, size-checked on a Bioanalyzer 2100, and measured again with the KAPA Library Quantification kit. Every immunoSEQ 96-well plate was sequenced on a separate single-read 150-cycle Illumina NextSeq 550 flow cell. Per the authors' processing: Because only junctional sequences without quality scores were contained in the immunoSEQ output, filtering matching that applied to full-length reads could not be performed. To assign V/J genes and CDR3, sequences were annotated using PyIR, a Python wrapper for IgBLAST v1.9, with IMGT germline references. Reads with weak V/J assignments (E-value above 1e-6), missing CDR3, stop codons, out-of-frame junctions, or ambiguous translated residues were removed. V3J clonotypes were defined as sequences sharing an identical inferred V gene, J gene, and CDR3 amino acid sequence. The percentage overlap between two repertoires was calculated by dividing the number of shared unique clonotypes by the size of the smaller repertoire. Three approaches were used to assess repertoire richness: RTK rarefaction, the Chao1 estimator, and Recon v2.1 estimates of unobserved clonotypes. Generation probabilities for all TCRbeta clonotypes obtained by the gDNA method from a few donors were computed using OLGA. TCRdb took this table from immuneACCESS and kept in-frame rearrangements with V and J called. Such tables lack part of the clones; where checked against another copy, unresolved V genes explain under half of the gap, and the rest is unexplained. V, J and clone size were drawn from that table, and D and trimming were deduced from the DNA. This sample lists 550,000 to 800,000 clones; around two thirds were detected once. The leading ten clones occupy over 1.5% of the sample.

The donors were healthy, HIV-negative adults with no recently reported acute infections or vaccinations. Only Caucasian adults living in Nashville, Tennessee, USA were represented among the donors. Magnetic negative selection was used to enrich CD4+ T cells, after which naive cells were positively selected on CD45RA and the negative fraction became the memory subset. Blood was obtained by leukapheresis, after which PBMCs were separated by Ficoll-Histopaque density gradient centrifugation and cryopreserved in liquid nitrogen vapor phase. Analytical flow cytometry was used to check the purity and quantity of every magnetically sorted T cell population. Each sorted fraction had its genomic DNA isolated and then quantified by UV absorbance on a Nanodrop 2000c. The CDR3 covers 14 residues, taking in both the cysteine and the phenylalanine. Solely the CDR3 DNA is kept, with 42 bases framed from the first base. Unmatched junction bases come to 5, with V trimmed by 7 bases and J by 0 bases. For CDR1 and CDR2, the germline V gene lists MNHEY and SVGAGI.

This receptor chain uses TRBV6-5 and TRBJ1-2, with TRBD1 identical over 7 junction bases. The specimen was memory CD4+ T cells sorted from blood. Interpreted using the paper, the cell subset or site label stands for: CD45RA-negative fraction. The clonotype originates from a woman aged 25 to 45 in good health. The nucleotide sequence reads TGTGCCAGCACCTCGGGACAGACTAACTATGGCTACACCTTC. This is translated as CASTSGQTNYGYTF.